This T cell receptor (beta chain) was sequenced for a study of response to subunit inactivated influenza vaccine. The study's findings and limits: The study's authors posited that every seasonal influenza vaccination enlists few new T cells.

V lost 4 bases and J 1 base, leaving 8 bases between the germline ends. CDR1 DFQATT and CDR2 SNEGSKA come from the germline V gene (reference sequence). The CDR3 consists of 12 residues. Using its own MiXCR run on the RT-PCR reads, TCRdb lists one record per CDR3 protein. This sample has roughly 500,000 distinct CDR3 sequences; 16% occur once, and the top ten carry 3%. Comment on this clonotype: Its target is unknown.

The starting material was CD4+ T cells sorted from PBMCs, obtained 23 months after vaccination. This receptor was taken from a man in his fifties or sixties who received an inactivated influenza vaccine. The chain employs TRBV20-1 and TRBJ2-7; TRBD2 might be the D (5 bases). Written as DNA, the CDR3 is TGCAGTGCTACAGAGGGATCCTACGAGCAGTACTTC. Translation: CSATEGSYEQYF.